Below are 23 T cell receptor beta chains sequenced from a single sample in a study of identical twins. TCRdb processed the 5' RACE reads anew with MiXCR; each CDR3 protein has one entry. There are about 690,000 distinct CDR3 sequences in the sample; 5.5% to 6.5% occur only once, and 1.5% to 2% lies in the top ten. Sequenced sample: naive T cells sorted from blood. All receptors derive from a man between 18 and 35 years old in good health.

The genes are TRBV20-1 and TRBJ2-2; the match to TRBD2 covers 14 bases. The V gene end was trimmed by 2 bases and the J gene end by 1 base; junction bases not matched to a gene: 6. Germline V gene sequence: CDR1 DFQATT, CDR2 SNEGSKA (reference sequence). The CDR3 contains 18 residues. The CDR3 bases are TGCAGTGCTAGACGCGGGACTAGCGGGAGTGGGAACACCGGGGAGCTGTTTTTT. Translation gives CSARRGTSGSGNTGELFF.

This clonotype was picked up many times. This chain uses TRBV15 with TRBJ2-3; D may match TRBD1 or TRBD2 (5 bases each). V lost 0 bases to trimming and J lost 0 bases, with 7 bases between them. Germline V CDR1 and CDR2: LNHNV, YYDKDF (reference sequence). The CDR3 runs 15 residues. This CDR3 is CATSRDGGSTDTQYF. The CDR3 DNA is TGTGCCACCAGCAGAGATGGGGGTAGCACAGATACGCAGTATTTT.

Many counts were recorded for this clonotype. This rearrangement joins TRBV28 to TRBJ2-1; the D is unclear. CDR1 and CDR2 (germline): MDHEN, SYDVKM. The CDR3 contains 13 residues. V lost 8 bases, J lost 8 bases, and 16 bases lay in between. CDR3 nucleotides: TGTGCCAGCCGAACGCGCGTTGGCGATGAGCAGTTCTTC. Its protein product is CASRTRVGDEQFF.

Notes on this clonotype: One junction end disagrees with the germline gene, perhaps due to a read error. The chain combines TRBV20-1 with TRBJ2-6; weak D call: TRBD1 (6 bases). The germline V gene encodes CDR1 DFQATT and CDR2 SNEGSKA (reference sequence). The CDR3 totals 18 residues. CDR3 coding DNA: TGCAGTGCTAGAGATCTCAGGGGTTCAAACTCTGGGGCCAACGTCCTGTCTTTC. Amino acids: CSARDLRGSNSGANVLSF.

V usage is TRBV9 and J usage is TRBJ1-1; possible D gene TRBD1, 6 bases. Germline loops: CDR1 SGDLS, CDR2 YYNGEE. This CDR3 comprises 16 residues. V gave up 4 bases and J gave up 3 bases, with 19 bases separating them. CDR3 residues: CASSPARGGWDTEAFF. CDR3 in DNA: TGTGCCAGCAGCCCGGCGAGGGGGGGGTGGGACACTGAAGCTTTCTTT.

This clonotype was seen repeatedly, ten times or more. The chain employs TRBV20-1 and TRBJ1-5; D possibly corresponds to TRBD1 (5 bases). Germline V gene lookup returns CDR1 DFQATT and CDR2 SNEGSKA (reference sequence). The V gene lost 1 base and the J gene lost 2 bases, with 12 bases spanning the gap. The CDR3 has 15 amino acids. The CDR3 sequence is CSARVRGPRNQPQHF. Here the CDR3 DNA reads TGCAGTGCTAGAGTCCGGGGACCCCGCAATCAGCCCCAGCATTTT.

This clonotype was picked up a small number of times. The chain joins TRBV27 to TRBJ2-7; 7 bases fit TRBD1. J was trimmed by 0 bases and V by 7 bases; bases with no gene match: 9. CDR3 size: 15 residues. Per germline, CDR1 MNHEY and CDR2 SMNVEV (reference sequence). The CDR3 DNA reads TGTGCCAGCACCTTAACCAGGGGGACCTCCTACGAGCAGTACTTC. Translating gives CASTLTRGTSYEQYF.

At least ten counts were recorded for this clonotype. The rearrangement links TRBV6-4 to TRBJ2-3; unclear D gene. Per the germline V gene, CDR1 is MRHNA and CDR2 is SNTAGT. The CDR3 runs to 12 residues. Between the trimmed V and J ends, which lost 0 bases and 8 bases, there was a span of 6 bases. CDR3 sequence (DNA): TGTGCCAGCAGTGACTCACTGGGTACGCAGTATTTT. Its translation is CASSDSLGTQYF.

In DNA form, the CDR3 reads TGTGCCAGCAGCCCCGGGCCGGTCTTCTCCTACAATGAGCAGTTCTTC. Encoded protein: CASSPGPVFSYNEQFF. This chain connects TRBV12-3 or TRBV12-4 to TRBJ2-1, with D hard to call. The CDR3 sequence is 16 residues long. Trimming took 6 bases from V and 0 from J, leaving 15 bases between them.

This clonotype has ten or more counts. V gene TRBV12-3 or TRBV12-4 combines with J gene TRBJ2-2; D remains ambiguous. V lost 3 bases to trimming and J lost 7 bases, with 15 bases between them. This CDR3 comprises 15 residues. The CDR3 coding sequence is TGTGCCAGCAGTTTCCCCGATGTCGGCGTCGGGGAGCTGTTTTTT. The encoded protein is CASSFPDVGVGELFF.

This clonotype was counted at least ten times. The rearrangement joins TRBV10-3 to TRBJ1-4; TRBD1 might be the D (6 bases). Germline assignment: CDR1 ENHRY and CDR2 SYGVKD. CDR3 length: 15 residues. The V and J ends lost 5 bases and 5 bases respectively, with 15 bases between them. For the CDR3, the DNA is TGTGCCATCAGTTTGTCGACAGGCCGAAATGAAAAACTGTTTTTT. Its translation: CAISLSTGRNEKLFF.

This clonotype was found many times. This chain links TRBV19 with TRBJ2-5, with TRBD2 matching over 8 bases. Germline V gives CDR1 LNHDA, CDR2 SQIVND (reference sequence). The CDR3 totals 16 residues. The ends lost 3 bases at V and 1 base at J; junction bases unmatched: 7. The CDR3 DNA reads TGTGCCAGTAGTATGCAGCGGGGGACACCCCAAGAGACCCAGTACTTC. Encoded protein: CASSMQRGTPQETQYF.

This rearrangement joins TRBV6-5 to TRBJ1-1; D remains ambiguous. The CDR3 spans 13 residues. The V end was cut by 4 bases, the J end by 4 bases, with 10 bases between. Germline V CDR1 and CDR2: MNHEY, SVGAGI. CDR3 bases: TGTGCCAGCAGTTCGAGGGTTGTCACTGAAGCTTTCTTT. This gives the protein CASSSRVVTEAFF.

The chain is built from TRBV2 and TRBJ2-7; TRBD2 is a possible D gene (5 bases). V was pared by 1 base and J by 5 bases, with 15 bases between. Per germline, CDR1 SNHLY and CDR2 FYNNEI. This CDR3 has 15 residues. Written as DNA, the CDR3 is TGTGCCAGCAGTGAAGGTTGGAGCAGCGGCCACGAGCAGTACTTC. It is translated as CASSEGWSSGHEQYF.

This clonotype was seen many times. The rearrangement links TRBV5-1 to TRBJ2-3; the D is unclear. The CDR3 covers 13 residues. Germline CDR1 and CDR2: SGHRS and YFSETQ. Between the trimmed V and J ends, which lost 3 bases and 6 bases, there was a span of 11 bases. CDR3 nucleotide sequence: TGCGCCAGCAGCTCCGCGGTGTGGGATACGCAGTATTTT. The encoded protein is CASSSAVWDTQYF.

This clonotype has a count of ten or more. The rearrangement joins TRBV27 to TRBJ1-5; D not resolved. This CDR3 is built from 14 residues. The germline V and J ends were trimmed by 1 base and 5 bases, with 9 bases remaining between them. Germline V gene data show CDR1 as MNHEY and CDR2 as SMNVEV (reference sequence). In nucleotides, the CDR3 is TGTGCCAGCAGTTTATTGGGGAGCGATCAGCCCCAGCATTTT. It is translated as CASSLLGSDQPQHF.

This clonotype has only a few counts. The chain joins TRBV3-1 to TRBJ1-2; D is possibly TRBD1 (5 bases). The CDR3 is 15 amino acids. Trimming stripped 2 bases from V and 4 bases from J, with 14 bases between. The germline gives CDR1 LGHDT, CDR2 YNNKEL (reference sequence). The CDR3 DNA reads TGTGCCAGCAGCCAAAGGGGCAGCCTTCTCTATGGCTACACCTTC. It codes for CASSQRGSLLYGYTF.

This clonotype was observed a few times. The chain carries TRBV10-3 and TRBJ2-1, with a tentative D call TRBD2 (5 bases). Between the trimmed V and J ends, which lost 7 bases and 9 bases, there was a span of 19 bases. Germline V gene sequence: CDR1 ENHRY, CDR2 SYGVKD. CDR3 length: 14 amino acids. This CDR3 is CAIKLSGGAGEQFF. The CDR3 DNA sequence: TGTGCCATCAAATTAAGCGGCGGAGCAGGTGAGCAGTTCTTC.

The sample holds many counts of this clonotype. The V and J genes are TRBV5-1 and TRBJ1-4; the D gene is possibly TRBD1 (6 bases). This CDR3 comprises 14 residues. Germline CDR1 reads SGHRS; CDR2 reads YFSETQ. Trimming shortened V by 4 bases and J by 7 bases, and 14 bases separated the two germline ends. The DNA of the CDR3 is TGCGCCAGCAGCGACCCAGGGGTCCGTGAAAAACTGTTTTTT. Protein sequence: CASSDPGVREKLFF.

At least ten counts were recorded for this clonotype. The chain combines TRBV20-1 with TRBJ2-1, with a weak D call TRBD2 (5 bases). CDR3 length: 11 residues. CDR1 and CDR2 (germline): DFQATT, SNEGSKA (reference sequence). Trimming took 6 bases from V and 5 from J, leaving 8 bases between them. The CDR3 nucleotides are TGCAGTGCCCTCGGGGACAATGAGCAGTTCTTC. This translates into CSALGDNEQFF.

This clonotype has ten or more counts. The CDR3 DNA reads TGCAGTGCTAGAAGGACAGGGGGCGGCACTGAAGCTTTCTTT. Translation gives CSARRTGGGTEAFF. The chain combines TRBV20-1 with TRBJ1-1; TRBD1 aligns across 11 bases. The length of the CDR3 is 14 residues. CDR1 and CDR2 from the germline V gene are DFQATT and SNEGSKA (reference sequence). V lost 2 bases to trimming and J lost 4 bases; unmatched junction nucleotides: 3.

There are a few counts of this clonotype. This rearrangement joins TRBV4-1 to TRBJ2-1; no clear D gene. Looked up from germline, CDR1 is MGHRA and CDR2 is YSYEKL. V gave up 1 base and J gave up 9 bases, with 10 bases separating them. The CDR3 contains 13 residues. The CDR3 here is CASSQVPAAEQFF. CDR3 nucleotide sequence: TGCGCCAGCAGCCAAGTCCCCGCGGCTGAGCAGTTCTTC.

This clonotype was counted many times. The chain carries TRBV7-2 and TRBJ1-5, with TRBD1 as a possible D gene (5 bases). CDR3 length: 17 amino acids. V gave up 1 base and J gave up 0 bases, with 13 bases separating them. From germline, CDR1 is SGHTA and CDR2 FQGNSA. The CDR3 nucleotides are TGTGCCAGCAGCTTAGTTCGGGGACTTTATAGCAATCAGCCCCAGCATTTT. Translation: CASSLVRGLYSNQPQHF. The entire variable domain, with the rest obtained from reference TRBV7-2 and TRBJ1-5, is as follows: GAGVSQSPSNKVTEKGKDVELRCDPISGHTALYWYRQSLGQGLEFLIYFQGNSAPDKSGLPSDRFSAERTGGSVSTLTIQRTQQEDSAVYLCASSLVRGLYSNQPQHFGDGTRLSIL.